This passage covers 21 T cell receptor beta chains from one sample sequenced in a study of glioma-infiltrating T cells. Amplification of TCR alpha and beta CDR3 regions from RNA used iRepertoire nested multiplex PCR. TCRdb re-called the multiplex PCR reads with MiXCR, one entry per CDR3 protein. The profile covers thousands of distinct CDR3 sequences, with under 30% appearing a single time and under 15% taken by the ten largest. Material: glioma tissue, nonneoplastic brain tissue, or PBMCs (not recorded which). Every receptor here comes from a human donor with low-grade glioma or glioblastoma, undergoing nonglioma brain surgery, or in good health (not recorded which).

There are many counts of this clonotype. The chain employs TRBV30 and TRBJ2-7; D is uncertain. Germline CDR1 GTSNPN, CDR2 SVGIG (reference sequence). Trimming cost V 1 base and J 6 bases, with 13 bases left between them. This CDR3 comprises 13 residues. CDR3 sequence (DNA): TGTGCCTGGAGTGGAATAACGTCGGGCGAGCAGTACGTC. Protein product: CAWSGITSGEQYV.

The sample holds many counts of this clonotype. This chain uses TRBV12-5 with TRBJ2-7; D assignment may be TRBD1 or TRBD2 (5 bases each). Germline V gives CDR1 LGHNT, CDR2 FRNRAP. This CDR3 region has 14 residues. Trimming took off 3 bases at V and 4 bases at J, with 13 bases between the two ends. Here the CDR3 DNA reads TGTGCTAGTGGTTTCGGGACGGATACGTACGAGCAGTACTTC. It translates to CASGFGTDTYEQYF.

This clonotype was seen ten or more times. This rearrangement joins TRBV19 to TRBJ2-2, with TRBD2 identical over 7 bases. Germline assignment: CDR1 LNHDA and CDR2 SQIVND (reference sequence). V lost 5 bases and J lost 2; bases outside the gene matches: 5. The length of the CDR3 is 15 residues. CDR3 in DNA: TGTGCCAGTAGTTTCCGGGACTACAACACCGGGGAGCTGTTTTTT. Translated, it gives CASSFRDYNTGELFF.

On this clonotype: The conserved final phenylalanine or tryptophan is absent from the CDR3, which likely points to a read error. The genes are TRBV11-2 and TRBJ1-2, with D hard to call. Trimming shortened V by 4 bases and J by 3 bases, and 6 bases separated the two germline ends. This CDR3 has 12 residues. Looked up from germline, CDR1 is SGHAT and CDR2 is FQNNGV. CDR3 DNA: TGTGCCAGCAGCTACGGTGACTATGGCTACACCCAC. Protein product: CASSYGDYGYTH.

In its sample, this clonotype was seen many times. The chain joins TRBV4-3 to TRBJ2-1, with a weak D call TRBD1 (6 bases). Trimming pared 5 bases from V and 9 bases from J, leaving 17 bases between. Germline CDR1 and CDR2: LGHNA and YSLEER. This CDR3 is 14 amino acids long. The CDR3 DNA is TGCGCCAGCAGCTCGGGACAAGAGGTCGGTGAGCAGTTCTTC. This gives the protein CASSSGQEVGEQFF.

Relative to its sample, this clonotype is medium-sized. The V gene is TRBV6-6, the J gene TRBJ1-5; D gene ambiguous. With 2 bases removed from V and 2 bases from J, the gap between germline ends came to 4 bases. Germline V gene data show CDR1 as MNHNY and CDR2 as SVGAGI (reference sequence). This CDR3 comprises 13 residues. The CDR3 is CASSYEGNQPQHF. CDR3 DNA: TGTGCCAGCAGTTACGAAGGCAATCAGCCCCAGCATTTT.

This clonotype was recorded at least ten times. The J gene is TRBJ2-5, the V gene TRBV7-7, with 7 bases identical to TRBD1. Germline lookup yields CDR1 SSHAT and CDR2 FNYEAQ (reference sequence). The CDR3 totals 13 residues. The V gene end was trimmed by 5 bases and the J gene end by 3 bases; junction bases not matched to a gene: 3. The CDR3 region has the DNA TGTGCCAGCAGCCTCGACAGGGAAGAGACCCAGTACTTC. Encoded protein: CASSLDREETQYF.

This clonotype was seen many times. V gene TRBV29-1 combines with J gene TRBJ2-7, with TRBD2 identical over 10 bases. The length of the CDR3 is 16 residues. V was clipped by 6 bases and J by 1 base; unmatched bases: 12. Germline lookup yields CDR1 SQVTM and CDR2 ANQGSEA. This CDR3 is CSVNDAGLAASYEQYF. The DNA of the CDR3 is TGCAGCGTCAATGACGCCGGACTAGCGGCTTCCTACGAGCAGTACTTC.

With regard to this clonotype: With a much larger clone just one base away, this may be a read error. The CDR3 does not close with the conserved phenylalanine or tryptophan, likely indicating a read error. This sequence joins TRBV9 and TRBJ2-3; D not certain. The germline V and J ends were trimmed by 4 bases and 1 base, with 10 bases remaining between them. Germline V gene data show CDR1 as SGDLS and CDR2 as YYNGEE. The CDR3 has 14 residues. This CDR3 reads CASSPSGGTDTQYL. Written as DNA, the CDR3 is TGTGCCAGCAGCCCCTCAGGAGGCACAGATACGCAGTATTTA.

The chain recombines TRBV6-6 with TRBJ2-7; tentatively, D is TRBD2 (5 bases). This CDR3 has 16 residues. Germline CDR1 is MNHNY and CDR2 is SVGAGI (reference sequence). Trimming removed 1 base from V and 3 bases from J, with 16 bases in between. The CDR3, as DNA: TGTGCCAGCAGTTACTTTGGCCCGGGCCGGGGCTACGAGCAGTACTTC. Its protein product is CASSYFGPGRGYEQYF.

This clonotype was counted at least ten times. The CDR3 is CAISDPFRDEPRNQYF. DNA for the CDR3: TGTGCCATCAGTGACCCCTTCCGGGACGAGCCCAGGAACCAGTACTTC. The chain uses TRBV10-3 and TRBJ2-5; the D call may be TRBD1 or TRBD2 (5 bases each). From germline, CDR1 is ENHRY and CDR2 SYGVKD. The CDR3 has 16 residues. Trimming shortened V by 3 bases and J by 10 bases, and 24 bases separated the two germline ends.

This clonotype was found many times. V usage is TRBV27 and J usage is TRBJ1-4; 8 positions match TRBD1. The CDR3 contains 14 residues. Germline V lookup: CDR1 MNHEY, CDR2 SMNVEV (reference sequence). With V trimmed by 11 bases and J by 8 bases, 13 bases remained unmatched. CDR3 loop: CAGGAGGEEEKLFF. The CDR3, as DNA: TGTGCCGGGGGGGCAGGGGGCGAGGAGGAAAAACTGTTTTTT.

In the case of this clonotype: The conserved closing phenylalanine or tryptophan is absent in this CDR3, likely reflecting a read error. The limits of the CDR3 on the DNA are not certain, so only TCRdb's listed CDR3 is given. The rearrangement uses TRBV6-1 and TRBJ2-5; the table calls TRBD1, which could not be checked here. The germline V gene encodes CDR1 MNHNS and CDR2 SASEGT. With termini counted, the CDR3 has 11 amino acids. CDR3 amino acids: CATTGGEPQDS.

This clonotype is medium-sized (0.01 to 0.1%). V usage is TRBV20-1 and J usage is TRBJ2-5, with 8 bases lining up with TRBD2. Germline values: CDR1 DFQATT, CDR2 SNEGSKA (reference sequence). Losses at the gene ends were 6 bases for V and 2 bases for J; bases not matched to a gene: 11. CDR3 length equals 15 residues. The CDR3: CSAMGGSSGQETQYF. CDR3 DNA: TGCAGTGCCATGGGTGGGTCTAGCGGGCAAGAGACCCAGTACTTC.

In the case of this clonotype: A read error may be the cause here, since a much bigger clone is one base away. The gene calls are TRBV19 and TRBJ2-4; no clear D gene. There are 14 residues in the CDR3. Looked up from germline, CDR1 is LNHDA and CDR2 is SQIVND (reference sequence). The CDR3 nucleotides read TGTGCCAGTAGTCAACCGGGTGCCAAAAACATTCAGCACTTC. It specifies CASSQPGAKNIQHF.

This clonotype was recorded at least ten times. The rearrangement uses TRBV19 and TRBJ1-2; TRBD1 matches at 7 bases. The CDR3 is 14 amino acids. V lost 9 bases and J lost 4; bases outside the gene matches: 11. The germline V gene has CDR1 LNHDA and CDR2 SQIVND (reference sequence). As DNA, the CDR3 is TGTGCCAGATATAGTAGACAGGGACTCTATGGCTACACCTTC. The encoded protein is CARYSRQGLYGYTF.

Comments on this clonotype: One end of the junction fails to match germline, which may point to a read error. The J gene is TRBJ2-3, the V gene TRBV28; weak D call: TRBD2 (5 bases). Germline CDR1 is MDHEN and CDR2 is SYDVKM. This CDR3 is 16 amino acids long. CDR3 DNA: TGTGCCAGCAGTCACCTAGAGGGAAGCGGCACAGATGCGCAGTATTTT. Its protein is CASSHLEGSGTDAQYF.

This clonotype was seen at least ten times. The chain joins TRBV12-3 or TRBV12-4 to TRBJ2-5; the D gene is possibly TRBD2 (7 bases). The ends were cut back, 4 bases at V and 4 bases at J, with 25 bases in the middle. This CDR3 spans 18 amino acids. DNA of the CDR3: TGTGCCAGCAGTTCTACTGCCCTTGGGGAGGGGGGGGCAGAGACCCAGTACTTC. Protein: CASSSTALGEGGAETQYF.

On this clonotype: This likely comes from a read error, as the CDR3 has no conserved phenylalanine or tryptophan at its end. The rearrangement links TRBV27 to TRBJ2-1; maybe TRBD1 (6 bases). V was trimmed by 4 bases and J by 10 bases, leaving 14 bases between them. The V gene's germline CDR1 is MNHEY and CDR2 SMNVEV (reference sequence). CDR3 length: 13 residues. The CDR3 DNA reads as TGTGCCAGCAGTTGCTTTCAGGGGAAGGAGCAGTTCGTC. Amino acids: CASSCFQGKEQFV.

In this sample, this clonotype is medium-sized. The chain links TRBV18 to TRBJ1-6, with TRBD1 matching over 9 bases. This CDR3 has 16 amino acids. The V and J ends lost 8 bases and 4 bases, in that order; junction bases with no gene match: 9. Germline CDR1 KGHSH, CDR2 LQKENI. The DNA of the CDR3 is TGTGCCAGCCACCGGCATGGGACAGGGTATAATTCACCCCTCCACTTT. Translated: CASHRHGTGYNSPLHF. The whole variable domain, filled in from reference TRBV18 and TRBJ1-6, reads NAGVMQNPRHLVRRRGQEARLRCSPMKGHSHVYWYRQLPEEGLKFMVYLQKENIIDESGMPKERFSAEFPKEGPSILRIQQVVRGDSAAYFCASHRHGTGYNSPLHFGNGTRLTVT.

In its sample, this clonotype is medium-sized. In nucleotides, the CDR3 is TGTGCCAGCAGTACCCTAGCGGGACGCTCCTACAATGAGCAGTTCTTC. Amino acids: CASSTLAGRSYNEQFF. The chain links TRBV28 to TRBJ2-1; TRBD2 matches at 9 bases. The J segment lost 0 bases and the V segment lost 5 bases, leaving 5 bases of the junction unmatched. CDR1 is MDHEN and CDR2 is SYDVKM in the germline V gene. This CDR3 is built from 16 residues.